This record concerns one TCR beta chain sequence. Its target is not known. The repertoire was sequenced with immunoSEQ multiplex PCR; TCRdb's copy has only in-frame clones and lacks some. The table has about 160,000 clones, 85% to 90% seen once; the top ten hold around 5%. The data derive from a study of cytomegalovirus exposure and HLA in healthy donors. From the 120-subject validation cohort, which was separate from the roughly 630-subject first cohort, the donors were drawn. Study results and caveats: Most TCR sequences showed up rarely, but some public TCRs showed up in many donors.

Sequencing was performed on PBMCs. The sequence was obtained from a woman between 25 and 40 years old in good health and CMV-seronegative.

The DNA of the CDR3 is TGCGCCAGCAGCGTCGGACAGCCTAGCACAGATACGCAGTATTTT. Protein: CASSVGQPSTDTQYF. The J gene is TRBJ2-3, the V gene TRBV5-1; tentative D call: TRBD1 (6 bases). The CDR3 runs to 15 residues. CDR1 and CDR2 (germline): SGHRS, YFSETQ. V lost 4 bases to trimming and J lost 0 bases, with 12 bases between them.